The present TCR beta chain was sequenced within a study of OX40 agonist ivuxolimab in advanced cancers. Study-wide context: Ivuxolimab was a fully human IgG2 agonistic monoclonal antibody targeting the costimulatory receptor OX40 (CD134). Partial responses were achieved by three dose-escalation patients, of whom one had hepatocellular carcinoma and two had cutaneous melanoma. Prior anti-PD-1, anti-PD-L1 or anti-CTLA-4 therapy was permitted, and about two fifths of dose-escalation patients had received checkpoint inhibitors. Of the roughly 51 dose-escalation patients, hepatocellular carcinoma was present in about 20, melanoma in approximately 15, renal cell carcinoma in 9 and head and neck cancer in 9. The point of sequencing TCRbeta in the periphery was to test whether ivuxolimab changed TCR sequence diversity and drove clonal T-cell expansion. Intravenous ivuxolimab was administered to patients every 2 weeks at six dose levels: 0.01, 0.1, 0.3, 1.5, 3 and 10 mg/kg. In the dose-escalation cohort, approximately 80% of patients were male, and the mean age was around 60 years with a range of about 20 to 80. The paper describes the monotherapy dose-escalation part (N of about 52 patients) of the phase I trial of ivuxolimab.

Turning to this clone: The target of this receptor is not known. Base quality data are lacking; no much larger clone is found one base away.

V is cut by 5 bases and J by 3 bases, and the space between the germline ends is 12 bases. The CDR3 has 14 amino acids, counting the end cysteine and phenylalanine. The CDR3 DNA has 42 bases and is translated from base 1. In the germline V gene (reference sequence), CDR1 corresponds to LNHDA and CDR2 to SQIVND. Patients with autoimmune disease history or receiving systemic immunosuppression were excluded from the trial. In every dose cohort, peripheral blood was drawn for TCR sequencing at baseline, cycle 4 day 1, and cycle 7 day 1. The samples were drawn from a first-in-human, open-label, multicenter phase I dose-escalation trial of ivuxolimab. Adults with locally advanced or metastatic head and neck squamous cell, hepatocellular, melanoma or renal cell carcinoma were enrolled in the trial. Before TCR sequencing, CD4+ and CD8+ T cells were separately sorted from peripheral blood. Genomic DNA was isolated from the sorted cells so that the TCRbeta CDR3 region could be sequenced. TCRbeta CDR3 regions were sequenced using the immunoSEQ Assay. Imported from immuneACCESS, the table was reduced by TCRdb to in-frame sequences with V and J called. These copies leave out some clones; in studies compared against another copy, an unresolved V gene accounts for under half, and the cause of the remainder is not known. This sample is represented by roughly 17,000 clones; roughly nine tenths of them were singletons. In total, the top ten clones hold 25% of the sample.

Results the study describes overall, beyond this receptor: Low levels of normalized T-cell clonal expansion were also seen in some patients who did not respond. Antigen specificity was not determined for the clonally expanded peripheral T cells. Partial responders in the 0.1-3.0 mg/kg groups had among the lowest normalized peripheral clonal expansion, especially among CD8+ T cells. After ivuxolimab, CD8+ T cells had more expanded clones than CD4+ T cells on average. At doses of 0.1 to 3.0 mg/kg, clonal expansion of both CD4+ and CD8+ blood T cells was observed from baseline to week 6.

The V gene is TRBV19 and the J gene is TRBJ2-3, with the D gene uncertain. The sequences come from CD4+ or CD8+ T cells sorted from blood, collected in a trial of the OX40 agonist ivuxolimab. The source is an adult with an advanced solid tumor such as melanoma, head and neck, liver or kidney cancer. Here the CDR3 is given as CASSVRAVTDTQYF. The DNA sequence is given as TGTGCCAGTAGTGTACGGGCGGTAACAGATACGCAGTATTTT. The CDR3 plus the reference TRBV19 and TRBJ2-3 genes for the other parts give the full variable domain: DGGITQSPKYLFRKEGQNVTLSCEQNLNHDAMYWYRQDPGQGLRLIYYSQIVNDFQKGDIAEGYSVSREKKESFPLTVTSAQKNPTAFYLCASSVRAVTDTQYFGPGTRLTVL.